This T cell receptor (beta chain) was captured in a study of early stage breast cancer tumors. CDR1 is SNHLY and CDR2 is FYNNEI in the germline V gene. V gave up 0 bases and J gave up 10 bases, with 16 bases separating them. CDR3 size: 15 residues. Using immunoSEQ multiplex PCR, the repertoire was profiled, and TCRdb retains in-frame clones only, with some absent. Of 5,000 to 6,500 clones in the sample, almost 70% were seen once. This clone was found a few times. The sequenced material came from normal breast tissue next to the tumor. This receptor was obtained from a person aged 55 to 75 with breast cancer. The chain employs TRBV2 and TRBJ2-1, with D hard to call. The CDR3 spells CASSEALRFGAEQFF. CDR3 DNA sequence: TGTGCCAGCAGTGAAGCGCTCCGCTTTGGTGCCGAGCAGTTCTTC.